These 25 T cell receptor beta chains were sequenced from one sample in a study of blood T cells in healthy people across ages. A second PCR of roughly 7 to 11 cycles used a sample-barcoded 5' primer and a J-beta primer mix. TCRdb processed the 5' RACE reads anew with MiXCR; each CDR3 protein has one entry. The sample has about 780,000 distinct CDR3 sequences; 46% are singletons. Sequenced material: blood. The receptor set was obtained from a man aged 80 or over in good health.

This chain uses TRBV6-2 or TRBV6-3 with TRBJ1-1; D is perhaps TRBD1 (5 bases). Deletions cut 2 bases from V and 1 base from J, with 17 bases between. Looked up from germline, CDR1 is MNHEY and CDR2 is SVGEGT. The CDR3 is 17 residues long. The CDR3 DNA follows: TGTGCCAGCAGTTACGGTTCGGGGGGATCAGGGAACACTGAAGCTTTCTTT. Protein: CASSYGSGGSGNTEAFF.

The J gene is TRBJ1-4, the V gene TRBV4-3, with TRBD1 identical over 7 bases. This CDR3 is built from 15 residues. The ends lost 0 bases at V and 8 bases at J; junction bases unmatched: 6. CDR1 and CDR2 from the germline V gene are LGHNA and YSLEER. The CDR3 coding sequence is TGCGCCAGCAGCCAAGAGTCCAGGGGGTACGAAAAACTGTTTTTT. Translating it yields CASSQESRGYEKLFF.

DNA of the CDR3: TGTGCCAGCAGAGAGACAGGGGATGGCTACACCTTC. Its translation is CASRETGDGYTF. This rearrangement joins TRBV6-5 to TRBJ1-2; the match to TRBD1 covers 8 bases. The CDR3 covers 12 residues. Germline CDR1 is MNHEY and CDR2 is SVGAGI. V lost 6 bases to trimming and J lost 6 bases; unmatched junction nucleotides: 3.

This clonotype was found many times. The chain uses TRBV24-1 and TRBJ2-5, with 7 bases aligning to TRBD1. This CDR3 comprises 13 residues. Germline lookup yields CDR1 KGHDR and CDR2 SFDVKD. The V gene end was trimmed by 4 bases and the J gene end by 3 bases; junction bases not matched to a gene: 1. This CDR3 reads CATSETGEETQYF. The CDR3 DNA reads TGTGCCACCAGTGAAACAGGGGAAGAGACCCAGTACTTC.

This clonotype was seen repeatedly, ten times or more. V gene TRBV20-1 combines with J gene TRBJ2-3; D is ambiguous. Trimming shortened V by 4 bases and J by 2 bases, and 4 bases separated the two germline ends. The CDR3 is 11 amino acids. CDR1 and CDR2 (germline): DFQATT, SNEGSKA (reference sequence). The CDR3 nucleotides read TGCAGTGCTACCTCCACAGATACGCAGTATTTT. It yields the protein CSATSTDTQYF.

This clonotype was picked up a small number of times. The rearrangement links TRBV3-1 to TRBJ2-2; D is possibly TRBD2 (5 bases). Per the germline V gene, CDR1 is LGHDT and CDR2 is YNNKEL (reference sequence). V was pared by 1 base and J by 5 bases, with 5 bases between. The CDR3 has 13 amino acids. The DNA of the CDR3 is TGTGCCAGCAGCCAAGGAGGGACCGGGGAGCTGTTTTTT. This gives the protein CASSQGGTGELFF.

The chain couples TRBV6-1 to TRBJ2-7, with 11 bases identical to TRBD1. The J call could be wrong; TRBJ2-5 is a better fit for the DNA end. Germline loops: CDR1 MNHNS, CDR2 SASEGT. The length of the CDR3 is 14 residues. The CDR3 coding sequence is TGTGCCAGCAGATTGGACAGGGGGCTAGAGACCCAGTACTTC. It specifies CASRLDRGLETQYF.

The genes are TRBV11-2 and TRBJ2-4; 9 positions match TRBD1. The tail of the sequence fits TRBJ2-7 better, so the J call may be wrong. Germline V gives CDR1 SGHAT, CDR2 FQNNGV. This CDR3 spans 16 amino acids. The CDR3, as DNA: TGTGCCAGCAGCTTGGGCCGTGGGGACAGGGACTACGAGCAGTACTTC. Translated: CASSLGRGDRDYEQYF.

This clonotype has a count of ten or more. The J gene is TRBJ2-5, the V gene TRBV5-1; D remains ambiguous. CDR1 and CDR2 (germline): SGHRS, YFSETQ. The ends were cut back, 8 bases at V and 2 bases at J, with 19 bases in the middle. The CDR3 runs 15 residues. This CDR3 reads CASLPSPGQQETQYF. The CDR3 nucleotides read TGCGCCAGTCTACCTTCCCCAGGCCAACAAGAGACCCAGTACTTC.

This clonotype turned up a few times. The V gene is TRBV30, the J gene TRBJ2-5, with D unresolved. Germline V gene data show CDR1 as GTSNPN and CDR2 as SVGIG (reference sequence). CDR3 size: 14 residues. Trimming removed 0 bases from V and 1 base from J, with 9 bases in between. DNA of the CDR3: TGTGCCTGGAGTGTGGCAGCTGTCCAAGAGACCCAGTACTTC. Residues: CAWSVAAVQETQYF.

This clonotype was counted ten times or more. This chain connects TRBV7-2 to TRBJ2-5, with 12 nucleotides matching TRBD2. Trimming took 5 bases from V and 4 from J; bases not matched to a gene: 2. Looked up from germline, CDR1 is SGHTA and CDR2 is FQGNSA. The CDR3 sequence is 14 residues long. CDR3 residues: CASSETSGRETQYF. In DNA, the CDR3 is TGTGCCAGCAGCGAGACTAGCGGGAGAGAGACCCAGTACTTC.

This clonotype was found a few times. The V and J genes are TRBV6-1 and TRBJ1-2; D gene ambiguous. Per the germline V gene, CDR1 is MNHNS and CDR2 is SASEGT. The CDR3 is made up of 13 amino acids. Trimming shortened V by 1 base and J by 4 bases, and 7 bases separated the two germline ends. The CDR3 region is CASSEVTAYGYTF. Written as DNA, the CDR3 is TGTGCCAGCAGTGAAGTAACAGCCTATGGCTACACCTTC.

Here the CDR3 DNA reads TGTGCCAGCAGTGAATATGAAAGCGGGCACGAAGGGGAAAAACTGTTTTTT. The encoded protein is CASSEYESGHEGEKLFF. The chain recombines TRBV25-1 with TRBJ1-4; D uncertain. This CDR3 has 17 amino acids. Germline V gene sequence: CDR1 MGHDK, CDR2 SYGVNS. The V end was cut by 0 bases, the J end by 8 bases, with 19 bases between.

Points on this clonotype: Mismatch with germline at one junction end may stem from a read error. DNA of the CDR3: TGCGCCAGCAGCGCCCGGACACCCAACGGTGGCTACATCTTC. Translated, it gives CASSARTPNGGYIF. V is TRBV5-1 and J is TRBJ1-2; D might be TRBD1 (5 bases). CDR3 size: 14 residues. Germline V gene data show CDR1 as SGHRS and CDR2 as YFSETQ.

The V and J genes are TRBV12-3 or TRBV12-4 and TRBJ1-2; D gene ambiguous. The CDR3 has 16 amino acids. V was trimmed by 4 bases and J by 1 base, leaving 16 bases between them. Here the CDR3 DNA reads TGTGCCAGCAGTTACGGACGGAACCAAATTAACTATGGCTACACCTTC. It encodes CASSYGRNQINYGYTF.

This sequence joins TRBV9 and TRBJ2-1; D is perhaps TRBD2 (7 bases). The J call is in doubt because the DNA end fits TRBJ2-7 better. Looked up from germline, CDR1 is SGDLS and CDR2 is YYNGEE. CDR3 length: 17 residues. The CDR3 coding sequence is TGTGCCAGCAGCGTAGCCGGCGGGGGCCCTTCCTACAATGAGCAGTACTTC. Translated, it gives CASSVAGGGPSYNEQYF.

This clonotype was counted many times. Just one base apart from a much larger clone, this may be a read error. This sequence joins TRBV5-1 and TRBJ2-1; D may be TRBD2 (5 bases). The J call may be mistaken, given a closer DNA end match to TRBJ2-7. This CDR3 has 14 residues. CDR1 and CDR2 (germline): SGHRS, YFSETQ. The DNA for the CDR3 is TGCGCCAGCAGCTTGCCCAGCGGCTACAATGAGCAGTACTTC. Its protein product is CASSLPSGYNEQYF.

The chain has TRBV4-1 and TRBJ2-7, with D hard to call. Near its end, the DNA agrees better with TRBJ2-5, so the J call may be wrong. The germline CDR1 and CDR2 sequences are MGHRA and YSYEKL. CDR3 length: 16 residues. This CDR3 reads CASSQVPRGSPETQYF. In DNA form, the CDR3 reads TGCGCCAGCAGCCAAGTCCCCCGAGGCAGTCCCGAGACCCAGTACTTC.

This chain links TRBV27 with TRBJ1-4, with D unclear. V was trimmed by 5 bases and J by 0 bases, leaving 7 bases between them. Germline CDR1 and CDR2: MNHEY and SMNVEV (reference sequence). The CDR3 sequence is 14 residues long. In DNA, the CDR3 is TGTGCCAGCAGTGTATTTGCAACTAATGAAAAACTGTTTTTT. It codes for CASSVFATNEKLFF. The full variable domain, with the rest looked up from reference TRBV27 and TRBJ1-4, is EAQVTQNPRYLITVTGKKLTVTCSQNMNHEYMSWYRQDPGLGLRQIYYSMNVEVTDKGDVPEGYKVSRKEKRNFPLILESPSPNQTSLYFCASSVFATNEKLFFGSGTQLSVL.

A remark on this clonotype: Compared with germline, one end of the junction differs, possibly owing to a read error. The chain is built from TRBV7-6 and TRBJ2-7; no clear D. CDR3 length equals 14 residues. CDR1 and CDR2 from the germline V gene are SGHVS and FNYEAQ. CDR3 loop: CASSLQGNFYVQYF. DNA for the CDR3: TGTGCCAGCAGCTTACAAGGGAATTTCTACGTGCAGTACTTC.

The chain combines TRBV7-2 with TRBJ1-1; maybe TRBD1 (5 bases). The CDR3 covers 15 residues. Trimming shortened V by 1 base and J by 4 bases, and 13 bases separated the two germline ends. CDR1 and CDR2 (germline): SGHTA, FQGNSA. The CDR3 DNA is TGTGCCAGCAGCTTAGTACTCAGGGAGGGCACTGAAGCTTTCTTT. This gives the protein CASSLVLREGTEAFF.

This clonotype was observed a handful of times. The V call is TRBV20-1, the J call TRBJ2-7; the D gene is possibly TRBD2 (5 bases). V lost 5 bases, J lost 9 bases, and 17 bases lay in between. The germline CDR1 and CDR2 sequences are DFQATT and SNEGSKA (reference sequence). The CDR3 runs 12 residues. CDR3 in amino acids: CSADKEGSAQYF. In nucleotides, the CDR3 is TGCAGTGCTGACAAAGAGGGATCCGCGCAGTACTTC.

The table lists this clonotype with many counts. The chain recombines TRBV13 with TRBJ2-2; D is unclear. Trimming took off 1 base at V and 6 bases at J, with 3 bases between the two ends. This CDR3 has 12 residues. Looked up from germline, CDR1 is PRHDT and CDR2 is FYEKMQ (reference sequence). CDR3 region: CASSLVSGELFF. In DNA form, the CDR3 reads TGTGCCAGCAGCTTAGTTTCCGGGGAGCTGTTTTTT.

DNA of the CDR3: TGCAGTGCTTGTCCCCCCAGGGGAGGGCGCACTGAAGCTTTCTTT. Its protein is CSACPPRGGRTEAFF. The V and J genes are TRBV20-1 and TRBJ1-1; TRBD1 might be the D (6 bases). From germline, CDR1 is DFQATT and CDR2 SNEGSKA (reference sequence). Deletions cut 5 bases from V and 4 bases from J, with 20 bases between. This CDR3 is built from 15 residues.

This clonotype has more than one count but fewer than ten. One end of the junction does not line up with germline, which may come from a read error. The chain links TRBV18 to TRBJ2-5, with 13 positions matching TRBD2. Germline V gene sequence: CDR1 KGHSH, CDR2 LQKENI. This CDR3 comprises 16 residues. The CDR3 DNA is TGTGCCAGCTCTCCACGGACTAGCGGGAGCCCAGAGACCCAGTACTTC. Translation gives CASSPRTSGSPETQYF.